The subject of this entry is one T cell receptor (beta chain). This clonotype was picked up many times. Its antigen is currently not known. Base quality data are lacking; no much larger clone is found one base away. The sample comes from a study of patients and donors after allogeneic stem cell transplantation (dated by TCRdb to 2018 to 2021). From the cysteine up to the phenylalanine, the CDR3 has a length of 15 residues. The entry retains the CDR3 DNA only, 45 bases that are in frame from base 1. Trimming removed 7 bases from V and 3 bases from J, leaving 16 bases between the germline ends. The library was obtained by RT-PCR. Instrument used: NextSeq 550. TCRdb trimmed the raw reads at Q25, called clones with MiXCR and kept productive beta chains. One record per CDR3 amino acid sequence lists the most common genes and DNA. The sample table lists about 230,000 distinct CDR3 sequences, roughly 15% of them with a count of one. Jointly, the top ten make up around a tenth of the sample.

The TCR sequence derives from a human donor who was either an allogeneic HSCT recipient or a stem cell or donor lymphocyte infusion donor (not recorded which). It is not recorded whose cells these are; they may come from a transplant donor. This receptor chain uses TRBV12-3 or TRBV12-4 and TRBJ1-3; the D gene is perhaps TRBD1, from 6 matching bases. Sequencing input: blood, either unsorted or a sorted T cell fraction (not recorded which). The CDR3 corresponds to CASNPTGLVGNTIYF. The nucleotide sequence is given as TGTGCCAGCAACCCGACAGGACTTGTTGGAAACACCATATATTTT.